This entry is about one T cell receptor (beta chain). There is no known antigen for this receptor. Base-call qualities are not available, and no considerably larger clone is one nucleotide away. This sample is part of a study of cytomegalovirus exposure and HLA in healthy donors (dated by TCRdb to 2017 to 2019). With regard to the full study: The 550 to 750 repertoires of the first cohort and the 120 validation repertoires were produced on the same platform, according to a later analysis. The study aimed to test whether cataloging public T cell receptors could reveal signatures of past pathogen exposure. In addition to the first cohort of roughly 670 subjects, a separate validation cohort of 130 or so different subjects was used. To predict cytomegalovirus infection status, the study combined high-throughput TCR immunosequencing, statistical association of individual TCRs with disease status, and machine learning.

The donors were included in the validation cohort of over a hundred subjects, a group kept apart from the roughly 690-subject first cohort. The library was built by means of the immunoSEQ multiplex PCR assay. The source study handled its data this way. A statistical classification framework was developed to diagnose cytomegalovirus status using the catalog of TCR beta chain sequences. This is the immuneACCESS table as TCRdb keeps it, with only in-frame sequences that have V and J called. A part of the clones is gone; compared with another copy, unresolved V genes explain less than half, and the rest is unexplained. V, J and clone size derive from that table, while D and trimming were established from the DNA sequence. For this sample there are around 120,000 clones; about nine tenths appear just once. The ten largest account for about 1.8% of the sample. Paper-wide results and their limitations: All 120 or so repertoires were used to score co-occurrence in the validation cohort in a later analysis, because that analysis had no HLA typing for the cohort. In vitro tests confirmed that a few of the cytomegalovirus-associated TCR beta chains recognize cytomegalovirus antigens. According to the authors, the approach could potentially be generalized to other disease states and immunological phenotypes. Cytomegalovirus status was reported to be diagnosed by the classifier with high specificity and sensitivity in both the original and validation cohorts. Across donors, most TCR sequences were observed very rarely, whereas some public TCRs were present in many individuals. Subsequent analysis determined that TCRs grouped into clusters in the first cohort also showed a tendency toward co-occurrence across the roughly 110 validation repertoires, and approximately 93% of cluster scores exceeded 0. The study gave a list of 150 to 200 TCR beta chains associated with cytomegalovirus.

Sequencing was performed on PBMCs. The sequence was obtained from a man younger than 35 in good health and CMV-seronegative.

The CDR3 is CAISSLLAGNTDTQYF. The nucleotide sequence is TGTGCCATCAGTTCCCTACTAGCGGGGAACACAGATACGCAGTATTTT. The rearranged segments are TRBV10-3 and TRBJ2-3, with TRBD2 identical over 10 junction bases. CDR1 and CDR2, looked up from the germline V gene, are ENHRY and SYGVKD. Clipping removes 5 bases from V and 2 bases from J, with 7 as the unmatched junction base count. The CDR3 holds 16 amino acids from the cysteine to the phenylalanine. Only the CDR3 DNA is retained, 48 bases long and in frame from the first base.